This TCR beta chain was observed in a study of cytomegalovirus exposure and HLA in healthy donors. About the study: Unique TCR beta sequences numbering some 120 million came from about 179 million T cells in an earlier analysis. The study placed approximately 81% of its roughly 400 genotyped donors in the Caucasian-associated ancestry cluster. Study-wide results and caveats: Productive status was seen about 90% or about 30% of the time for most TCR beta V segments in an earlier analysis.

The primer mix had 60 Vbeta and 13 Jbeta primers. The method was immunoSEQ multiplex PCR; TCRdb's version includes in-frame clones alone and lacks a portion of them. The sample holds some 150,000 clones, 82% seen once. Comments on this clone: Its specificity is unknown.

The donors (healthy individuals) were bone marrow donors. V gave up 5 bases and J gave up 2 bases; unmatched junction bases: 12. The germline V gene encodes CDR1 LNHDA and CDR2 SQIVND (reference sequence). This CDR3 is 16 amino acids long. The TCR originated in a man aged 45 to 65 in good health and CMV-seropositive. Input material: PBMCs. The J gene is TRBJ2-7, the V gene TRBV19, with 7 bases matching TRBD1. The CDR3 loop is CASSPSGDSSTYEQYF. CDR3 DNA sequence: TGTGCCAGTAGTCCAAGTGGGGACAGCTCAACCTACGAGCAGTACTTC.